One and the same sample provided the 2 T cell receptor beta chains below, sequenced in a study of blood T cell repertoires in COVID-19. Profiled with immunoSEQ multiplex PCR; TCRdb holds only in-frame clones, not every one. The table lists 250,000 or so clones, roughly 89% of them singletons. Sequenced material: peripheral blood. The receptors shown here come from a woman in her twenties or thirties with active or convalescent COVID-19.

This sequence joins TRBV10-1 and TRBJ1-6; D remains ambiguous. CDR3 length equals 12 residues. The V end was cut by 3 bases, the J end by 13 bases, with 10 bases between. CDR1 and CDR2 from the germline V gene are WNHNN and SYGVQD (reference sequence). The CDR3: CASSDRTGPLHF. In DNA form, the CDR3 reads TGCGCCAGCAGTGACCGGACTGGTCCCCTCCACTTT.

The J gene is TRBJ1-2, the V gene TRBV6-5; 9 nucleotides align to TRBD1. V was clipped by 6 bases and J by 6 bases; unmatched bases: 5. CDR3 length: 13 residues. The germline CDR1 and CDR2 sequences are MNHEY and SVGAGI. The CDR3 coding sequence is TGTGCCAGCAGGAAGACAGGGGGGCATGGCTACACCTTC. Translated, it gives CASRKTGGHGYTF.